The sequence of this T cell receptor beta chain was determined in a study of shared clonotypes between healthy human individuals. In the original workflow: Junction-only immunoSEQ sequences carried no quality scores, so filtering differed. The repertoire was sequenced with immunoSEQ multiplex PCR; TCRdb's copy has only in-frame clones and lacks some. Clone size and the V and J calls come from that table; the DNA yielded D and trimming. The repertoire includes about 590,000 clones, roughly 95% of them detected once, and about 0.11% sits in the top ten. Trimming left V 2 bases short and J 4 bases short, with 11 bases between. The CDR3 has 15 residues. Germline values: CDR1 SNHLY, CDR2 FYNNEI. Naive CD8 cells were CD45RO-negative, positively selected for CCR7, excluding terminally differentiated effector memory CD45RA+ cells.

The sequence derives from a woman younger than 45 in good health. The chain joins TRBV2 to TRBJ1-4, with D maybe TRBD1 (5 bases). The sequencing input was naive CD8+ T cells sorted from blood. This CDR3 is CASSESTGVNEKLFF. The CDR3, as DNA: TGTGCCAGCAGTGAATCGACGGGGGTTAATGAAAAACTGTTTTTT.